This T cell receptor (beta chain) derives from a study of neurological immune-mediated disorders. With 10-nucleotide random UMIs included, cDNA was synthesized by 5'RACE. MiXCR, run by TCRdb on the 5' RACE reads, gives a single entry per CDR3 protein. Among around 68,000 distinct CDR3 sequences listed, 3.5% to 5% were seen once. This CDR3 comprises 14 residues. V was clipped by 1 base and J by 5 bases, with 11 bases between them. The germline gives CDR1 SEHNR, CDR2 FQNEAQ (reference sequence). This clonotype was observed a handful of times. Antigen specificity is unknown. Unsorted libraries were prepared from 2 million PBMCs held at -80 C. Notes on the study in general: Because no CDR3 amino acid sequences were shared across subjects by expanded clones, private repertoires were suggested in all groups.

Sequencing was done on a sample of PBMCs. The sequence was collected from a man in his fifties with multiple sclerosis. This chain links TRBV7-9 with TRBJ2-5; D is ambiguous. CDR3: CASSLEVVVETQYF. The CDR3, as DNA: TGTGCCAGCAGCTTAGAGGTTGTGGTTGAGACCCAGTACTTC.